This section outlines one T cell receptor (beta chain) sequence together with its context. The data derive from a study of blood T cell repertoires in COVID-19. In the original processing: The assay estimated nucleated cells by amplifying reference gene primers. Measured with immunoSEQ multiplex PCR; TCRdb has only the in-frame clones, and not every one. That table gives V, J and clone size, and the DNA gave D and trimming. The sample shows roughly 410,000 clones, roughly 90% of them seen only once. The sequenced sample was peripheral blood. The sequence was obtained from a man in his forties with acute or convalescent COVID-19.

This chain's CDR3 is CASSAWTGYTGELFF. In DNA form, the CDR3 reads TGCGCCAGCAGCGCCTGGACTGGCTACACCGGGGAGCTGTTTTTT. The chain joins TRBV5-1 to TRBJ2-2, with D perhaps matching TRBD2 (5 bases). This CDR3 comprises 15 residues. CDR1 and CDR2 (germline): SGHRS, YFSETQ. The V end was cut by 4 bases, the J end by 3 bases, with 13 bases between.